A single sample is the source of the 14 T cell receptor beta chains below, sequenced in a study of Ad26.COV2.S vaccination and SARS-CoV-2 variants (dated by TCRdb to the early 2020s). Libraries were constructed by the immunoSEQ multiplex PCR assay. The table was pulled from immuneACCESS by TCRdb, which kept in-frame rearrangements only. Such tables lose some clones; where checked, under half of the loss comes from unresolved V genes, and the rest has no known cause. Across this sample there are some 420,000 clones, with 70% to 90% seen only once. The ten largest clonotypes hold 3.6% of the sample. Reading the label with the study, this specimen's treatment or condition is: roughly 20 received Ad26.COV2.S at low or high dose, single or two shots; roughly five received placebo; per-sample allocation not given. Repertoires of vaccine and placebo recipients were sequenced from samples collected on day 63 after the first injection.

The input for sequencing was peripheral blood, taken in a trial of Ad26.COV2.S vaccine versus placebo. The receptors shown here come from a person aged 18-60 years who received the Ad26.COV2.S COVID-19 vaccine or a placebo.

The V gene is TRBV5-4, the J gene TRBJ2-1, with TRBD2 identical over 11 bases. CDR1 and CDR2 (germline): SGHNT, YYREEE (reference sequence). The CDR3 length is 17 residues. With 5 bases clipped from V and 4 bases from J, the junction kept 11 bases outside the gene matches. The CDR3: CASSPGTSGYPYNEQFF. The CDR3 DNA is TGTGCCAGCAGTCCCGGGACTAGCGGATACCCGTACAATGAGCAGTTCTTC.

This chain connects TRBV2 to TRBJ2-1; 9 bases map to TRBD2. Looked up from germline, CDR1 is SNHLY and CDR2 is FYNNEI. The CDR3 runs 11 residues. The CDR3 DNA follows: TGTGCGGCTAGCGGGGACAATGAGCAGTTCTTC. Its protein product is CAASGDNEQFF.

This sequence joins TRBV9 and TRBJ2-1; D remains unclear. Per the germline V gene, CDR1 is SGDLS and CDR2 is YYNGEE. This CDR3 spans 13 amino acids. Trimming left V 0 bases short and J 5 bases short, with 6 bases between. The CDR3 bases are TGTGCCAGCAGCGTAGGATGGGACAATGAGCAGTTCTTC. The encoded protein is CASSVGWDNEQFF.

Points on this clone: Different DNA sequences within this sample yield the same CDR3. The rearrangement joins TRBV3-1 (or the pseudogene TRBV3-2) to TRBJ2-3; D gene ambiguous. CDR3 length: 13 amino acids. Germline assignment: CDR1 LGHDT and CDR2 YNNKEL (reference sequence). The ends were cut back, 2 bases at V and 1 base at J, with 4 bases in the middle. CDR3 DNA: TGTGCCAGCAGCCAACAAGGCACAGATACGCAGTATTTT. Translation gives CASSQQGTDTQYF.

This chain joins TRBV9 and TRBJ2-1, with 9 bases identical to TRBD2. Looked up from germline, CDR1 is SGDLS and CDR2 is YYNGEE. This CDR3 contains 17 residues. Unmatched junction bases numbered 15, after V lost 3 bases and J lost 8 bases. CDR3 nucleotides: TGTGCCAGCAGCGCCGGTAGGGGACTAGCCGGGTGGGATGAGCAGTTCTTC. Translated: CASSAGRGLAGWDEQFF.

This chain joins TRBV18 and TRBJ2-7, with 7 bases that match TRBD2. Germline V gene sequence: CDR1 KGHSH, CDR2 LQKENI. Trimming at V came to 5 bases and at J to 1 base, leaving 5 bases not matched to a gene. The CDR3 has 14 residues. The CDR3 sequence is CASSSRGVSYEQYF. CDR3 nucleotide sequence: TGTGCCAGCTCATCCCGGGGGGTTTCCTACGAGCAGTACTTC.

The chain is built from TRBV6-2 or TRBV6-3 and TRBJ2-3, with 7 bases aligning to TRBD2. The CDR3 extends over 15 amino acids. Trimming took 2 bases from V and 5 from J; bases not matched to a gene: 7. The germline V gene encodes CDR1 MNHEY and CDR2 SVGEGT. The CDR3 loop is CASSYGGGNGDTQYF. The CDR3 DNA reads TGTGCCAGCAGTTACGGCGGGGGTAATGGAGATACGCAGTATTTT.

Worth noting for this clone: The DNA is omitted, as the CDR3 cannot be located on it reliably, and the CDR3 follows TCRdb's listing. CDR3 residues: CASSKWGGGIYNEQFF. The V gene is TRBV21-1, the J gene TRBJ2-1; the DNA was not compared with TRBD2, the D call given in the table. TRBV21-1 counts as a pseudogene. Termini included, the CDR3 measures 16 amino acids.

The CDR3 spells CASSPRAGSDTQYF. CDR3 nucleotide sequence: TGTGCCAGCAGCCCCCGAGCGGGGTCAGATACGCAGTATTTT. V and J are TRBV11-3 and TRBJ2-3; 7 bases map to TRBD2. CDR1 is SGHNT and CDR2 is YENEEA in the germline V gene. There are 14 residues in the CDR3. Unmatched junction bases numbered 6, after V lost 5 bases and J lost 4 bases.

This chain links TRBV5-4 with TRBJ2-7; 7 nucleotides match TRBD1. CDR1 is SGHNT and CDR2 is YYREEE in the germline V gene (reference sequence). V lost 2 bases, J lost 1 base, and 3 bases stayed unmatched. CDR3 length: 14 amino acids. Here the CDR3 DNA reads TGTGCCAGCAGCTTACAGGGGAATTCCTACGAGCAGTACTTC. This encodes CASSLQGNSYEQYF.

The CDR3 DNA follows: TGTGCCACCAGCATGTTCACAGGGGGGAATCAGCCCCAGCATTTT. This translates into CATSMFTGGNQPQHF. The chain combines TRBV15 with TRBJ1-5; the match to TRBD1 covers 8 bases. Losses at the gene ends were 4 bases for V and 4 bases for J; bases not matched to a gene: 6. The CDR3 runs 15 residues. Germline V lookup: CDR1 LNHNV, CDR2 YYDKDF (reference sequence). The variable domain in full, with the rest retrieved from reference TRBV15 and TRBJ1-5, is DAMVIQNPRYQVTQFGKPVTLSCSQTLNHNVMYWYQQKSSQAPKLLFHYYDKDFNNEADTPDNFQSRRPNTSFCFLDIRSPGLGDTAMYLCATSMFTGGNQPQHFGDGTRLSIL.

The chain carries TRBV30 and TRBJ1-5; D remains ambiguous. The CDR3 contains 16 residues. Germline-derived CDR1 and CDR2 are GTSNPN and SVGIG (reference sequence). V was cut by 0 bases and J by 3 bases, with 15 bases left in between. The CDR3 here is CAWSVGSGRFNQPQHF. The CDR3 DNA is TGTGCCTGGAGTGTGGGATCCGGACGCTTCAATCAGCCCCAGCATTTT.

This clone was seen once. The V and J genes are TRBV29-1 and TRBJ1-2; 7 bases map to TRBD1. The CDR3 totals 13 residues. The trim removed 4 bases at V and 8 bases at J, leaving 10 bases unmatched. The germline CDR1 and CDR2 sequences are SQVTM and ANQGSEA. In DNA, the CDR3 is TGCAGCGTTGGTACAGGGGATGGGTACGGCTACACCTTC. Translating it yields CSVGTGDGYGYTF.

The chain has TRBV6-2 or TRBV6-3 and TRBJ1-6, with D tentatively TRBD1 (6 bases). The length of the CDR3 is 15 residues. Germline-derived CDR1 and CDR2 are MNHEY and SVGEGT. Trimming took off 5 bases at V and 5 bases at J, with 13 bases between the two ends. The CDR3 coding sequence is TGTGCCAGCAGTCGACAGGCCCAGGATAATTCACCCCTCCACTTT. Translation gives CASSRQAQDNSPLHF.